These T cell receptor beta chains were read from a single sample in a study of T-cell memory formation after mild COVID-19. A single record per CDR3 protein comes from TCRdb applying MiXCR to the 5' RACE reads. The data show under 450,000 distinct CDR3 sequences, with 20% to 25% seen just once and over 20% held by the top ten. Sequencing input: PBMCs or a T cell subset sorted from them (not recorded which). These receptors were collected from a man between 18 and 29 years old who had mild COVID-19 (a few samples of this study predate the infection). Cell type and time point are not known. The CDR3 runs from the conserved cysteine through the conserved F or W. The order of the fields is CDR3 DNA, CDR3 protein, D gene, clone size, CDR3 length, J gene, V gene. A D gene is named only where the DNA matches it firmly. Some rows mark clone size as missing; the rest say once, few, many or name a class of expanded clone.

TGTGCCACCAGCAGTGACACCTATGGCTACACCTTC CATSSDTYGYTF NA few 12 TRBJ1-2 TRBV15
TGTGCCAGCAGCAGGGCTTTCGGGCCCGGGGAGCTGTTTTTT CASSRAFGPGELFF NA NA 14 TRBJ2-2 TRBV7-6
TGTGCCAGCGGGGCAGGGGAGTTAGCTAACTATGGCTACACCTTC CASGAGELANYGYTF NA few 15 TRBJ1-2 TRBV7-3
TGTGCCAGCCAGCCGAACACTGAAGCTTTCTTT CASQPNTEAFF NA NA 11 TRBJ1-1 TRBV2
TGTGCCAGCAGTCTGTTTCAGGGGGGAAGGGGGAACACTGAAGCTTTCTTT CASSLFQGGRGNTEAFF TRBD1 NA 17 TRBJ1-1 TRBV7-6
TGTGCCAGCAGTTTATGGAACACTGAAGCTTTCTTT CASSLWNTEAFF NA many 12 TRBJ1-1 TRBV12-3/TRBV12-4
TGTGCCAGCAGTTCCGGGCTCATTAGCCCAGATACGCAGTATTTT CASSSGLISPDTQYF NA few 15 TRBJ2-3 TRBV11-2
TGCGCCAGCAGCTTGGTGACCGCTAATGAAAAACTGTTTTTT CASSLVTANEKLFF NA few 14 TRBJ1-4 TRBV5-1
TGTGCCATCAGTTTGACTAGCGGGGGGCAATACGAGCAGTACTTC CAISLTSGGQYEQYF TRBD2 few 15 TRBJ2-7 TRBV10-3
TGTGCCAGCAGCCAAGTCGAAGGTAGACTGTTTTTT CASSQVEGRLFF NA few 12 TRBJ1-4 TRBV3-1
TGTGCCAGCCAGACAGGGGGGGCTAACTATGGCTACACCTTC CASQTGGANYGYTF TRBD1 NA 14 TRBJ1-2 TRBV6-5
TGCAGCGTTGCAAGACAGGGGGCGAACCTTAATGAGCAGTTCTTC CSVARQGANLNEQFF TRBD1 NA 15 TRBJ2-1 TRBV29-1
TGCGCCAGCAGCCCGGGCGCCGCAGGGAACTATGGCTACACCTTC CASSPGAAGNYGYTF NA NA 15 TRBJ1-2 TRBV5-1
TGTGCCAGCAGTACCGGGGCCTACGGGGAGCTGTTTTTT CASSTGAYGELFF NA NA 13 TRBJ2-2 TRBV6-5
TGTGCCAGCAGCTTAGATCCGGGACTTAATAGCAATCAGCCCCAGCATTTT CASSLDPGLNSNQPQHF NA few 17 TRBJ1-5 TRBV7-2
TGTGCCAGCAGCCGACTTGGCGGGGGGGTCACAGATACGCAGTATTTT CASSRLGGGVTDTQYF TRBD2 NA 16 TRBJ2-3 TRBV11-3
TGTGCCAGCAGGTCACAAGGGGCAGGGGCCGGTTGGCAGCCCCAGCATTTT CASRSQGAGAGWQPQHF NA few 17 TRBJ1-5 TRBV6-5
TGTGCCAGCAGCCAAGTTTCGAGTACCCTATTGGGCTACACCTTC CASSQVSSTLLGYTF NA NA 15 TRBJ1-2 TRBV14
TGCGCCAGCAGCCAAGGGACGGTGTCGGGGGAGACCCAGTACTTC CASSQGTVSGETQYF NA few 15 TRBJ2-5 TRBV4-3
TGTGCCAGCAGCGTTGACAGCCTGATAGCCAAAAACATTCAGTACTTC CASSVDSLIAKNIQYF NA NA 16 TRBJ2-4 TRBV5-5
TGTGCCAGTAGTATCGGCCCAGGGGACACCGGGGAGCTGTTTTTT CASSIGPGDTGELFF NA few 15 TRBJ2-2 TRBV19
TGTGCCAGCAGTGAACGGACAGGGGACGGCAATCAGCCCCAGCATTTT CASSERTGDGNQPQHF TRBD1 NA 16 TRBJ1-5 TRBV6-1
TGCAGTGCTAGGGGTCCTCTAAGCGGGGGCCTCACAGATACGCAGTATTTT CSARGPLSGGLTDTQYF TRBD2 many 17 TRBJ2-3 TRBV20-1
TGTGCCAGCAGCTTTCTCAACCCGGACAGGGCCAATCAGCCCCAGCATTTT CASSFLNPDRANQPQHF TRBD1 many 17 TRBJ1-5 TRBV7-9
TGTGCCAGCAGTCAGGGACTAGCGGGGCCCTCCTACAATGAGCAGTTCTTC CASSQGLAGPSYNEQFF TRBD2 NA 17 TRBJ2-1 TRBV6-6
TGTGCCAGCAGTTTAGCGGGACAAACCCATGAGCAGTTCTTC CASSLAGQTHEQFF NA NA 14 TRBJ2-1 TRBV12-3/TRBV12-4
TGTGCCAGCAGCCCGGGACACCGAGGGATCAATCAGCCCCAGCATTTT CASSPGHRGINQPQHF NA NA 16 TRBJ1-5 TRBV7-2
TGCAGTGCTAGGAGGGGGCCGTGGGATGAGCAGTTCTTC CSARRGPWDEQFF TRBD1 many 13 TRBJ2-1 TRBV20-1
TGTGCCAGCAGCGTAGACGGGGGAAATTCACCCCTCCACTTT CASSVDGGNSPLHF NA NA 14 TRBJ1-6 TRBV9
TGTGCCACCAGCAGAAGCGGGAAACAAGAGACCCAGTACTTC CATSRSGKQETQYF TRBD2 NA 14 TRBJ2-5 TRBV15
TGCGCCAGCAGCCCCCTTGGTGACGGGCGTGTAATTCAGTACTTC CASSPLGDGRVIQYF NA NA 15 TRBJ2-4 TRBV5-1
TGCAGTGCGAATACAGGGGTAGGGACCCAGTACTTC CSANTGVGTQYF TRBD1 NA 12 TRBJ2-5 TRBV20-1
TGTGCCACCACGCAGGGGGAAAGCAATCAGCCCCAGCATTTT CATTQGESNQPQHF TRBD1 NA 14 TRBJ1-5 TRBV19
TGTGCCAGCAGCACCCACAGGGGGCCTCGCACTGAAGCTTTCTTT CASSTHRGPRTEAFF TRBD1 NA 15 TRBJ1-1 TRBV9
TGCAGTGCTAGATGGGTCTACGAGCAGTACTTC CSARWVYEQYF NA NA 11 TRBJ2-7 TRBV20-1
TGTGCCAGCAGTTTACTGGGGATACTACCGCGTCAGCCCCAGCATTTT CASSLLGILPRQPQHF NA many 16 TRBJ1-5 TRBV28
TGTGCCAGCAGCTTAGCCTGGGAGGAATTCAATGAGCAGTTCTTC CASSLAWEEFNEQFF NA many 15 TRBJ2-1 TRBV7-9
TGTGCCAGCAGCTTGGATCCGGGACAGGGCCACGAGCAGTACTTC CASSLDPGQGHEQYF TRBD1 NA 15 TRBJ2-7 TRBV5-6
TGTGCCAGCGGCCCGGGGGGAATCGAAGAGACCCAGTACTTC CASGPGGIEETQYF TRBD2 NA 14 TRBJ2-5 TRBV5-5
TGTGCCAGCAGCTTGGGGACAGGGGAGGTGAATGGCAATCAGCCCCAGCATTTT CASSLGTGEVNGNQPQHF TRBD1 few 18 TRBJ1-5 TRBV7-9
TGCGCCAGCAGCCAACAGGAAAGCTCCTACAATGAGCAGTTCTTC CASSQQESSYNEQFF NA few 15 TRBJ2-1 TRBV4-1
TGTGCCAGCAGCTTTCCAGGTTACAATGAGCAGTTCTTC CASSFPGYNEQFF NA few 13 TRBJ2-1 TRBV7-8
TGTGCCAGCAGCTTGCGGTCCTATAGCAATCAGCCCCAGCATTTT CASSLRSYSNQPQHF NA few 15 TRBJ1-5 TRBV5-5
TGTGCCAGCAGCCAAGATGGCGGGGGGCTGGGGGAGGAGACCCAGTACTTC CASSQDGGGLGEETQYF TRBD2 NA 17 TRBJ2-5 TRBV4-2
TGCGCCAGCAGCCAAGATCGACCCTTTGGGGAAAAACTGTTTTTT CASSQDRPFGEKLFF NA many 15 TRBJ1-4 TRBV4-3
TGTGCCAGCAGTGGCGAGTTAGAGCCCCAGCATTTT CASSGELEPQHF NA NA 12 TRBJ1-5 TRBV2
TGTGCCAGCAGTTTTTCCAGGGAAGCGCAGTATTTT CASSFSREAQYF NA NA 12 TRBJ2-3 TRBV12-3/TRBV12-4
TGTGCCAGCAGCTTATGGGGGGCGGTAGCCGGGGAGCTGTTTTTT CASSLWGAVAGELFF NA once 15 TRBJ2-2 TRBV7-2
TGCGCCAGCAGCTTGTCGAGACTGGCTGAGACCCAGTACTTC CASSLSRLAETQYF NA NA 14 TRBJ2-5 TRBV5-1
TGTGCCAGCAGTTCCGGCGGATTCTCCTATAATTCACCCCTCCACTTT CASSSGGFSYNSPLHF NA many 16 TRBJ1-6 TRBV12-3/TRBV12-4
TGCGCCAGCAGCTGGACTAGCGGGACTTCCTACGAGCAGTACTTC CASSWTSGTSYEQYF TRBD2 few 15 TRBJ2-7 TRBV4-1
TGCGCCAGCAGCTGGACAGGGGCTGAAGCTTTCTTT CASSWTGAEAFF TRBD1 NA 12 TRBJ1-1 TRBV4-1
TGTGCCAGCAGTTTCGGGGGAGGCCCTGGGGCCAACGTCCTGACTTTC CASSFGGGPGANVLTF NA once 16 TRBJ2-6 TRBV7-2